This TCR beta chain was obtained from a study of T cells in Graves' hyperthyroidism and ophthalmopathy. Study information: Peripheral blood was taken when the disease was first diagnosed, before any treatment began. Study observations and caveats: Ophthalmopathy was identified by the model a median approximately six months ahead of onset. Most expanded thyroid clonotypes above 0.001 recurred in blood.

Authors of the study amplified TCR beta CDR3 regions from RNA transcripts. A set of HTBI primers served as the primers for a first-round RT-PCR of the TCR CDR3. Each CDR3 protein is one row after TCRdb ran MiXCR on the multiplex PCR reads. The sample includes hundreds of thousands of distinct CDR3 sequences, over 35% of them seen just once. Details on this clonotype: Antigen: not known.

Stable disease denoted Graves' hyperthyroidism without ophthalmopathy progression within 18 months. Trimming shortened V by 1 base and J by 6 bases, and 19 bases separated the two germline ends. The CDR3 has 16 residues. CDR1 and CDR2 from the germline V gene are WNHNN and SYGVQD (reference sequence). The chain recombines TRBV10-1 with TRBJ2-7; the D gene is possibly TRBD2 (5 bases). Sample: blood. This sequence was found in a man aged 18 to 29 with Graves' hyperthyroidism. The CDR3 protein is CASSEFGVGVPLEQYF. In DNA, the CDR3 is TGCGCCAGCAGTGAGTTCGGGGTGGGAGTGCCTCTCGAGCAGTACTTC.